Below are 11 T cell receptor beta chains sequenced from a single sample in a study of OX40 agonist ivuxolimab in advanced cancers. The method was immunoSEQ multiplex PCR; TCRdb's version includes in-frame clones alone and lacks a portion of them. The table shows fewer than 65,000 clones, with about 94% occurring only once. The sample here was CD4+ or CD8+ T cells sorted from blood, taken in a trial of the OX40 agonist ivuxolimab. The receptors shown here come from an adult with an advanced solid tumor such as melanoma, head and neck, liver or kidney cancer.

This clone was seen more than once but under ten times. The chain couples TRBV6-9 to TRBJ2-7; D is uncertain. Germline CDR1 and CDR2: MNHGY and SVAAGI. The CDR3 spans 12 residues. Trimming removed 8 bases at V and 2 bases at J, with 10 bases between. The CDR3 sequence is CASSPRAYEQYF. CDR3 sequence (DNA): TGTGCCAGCTCCCCCCGAGCCTACGAGCAGTACTTC.

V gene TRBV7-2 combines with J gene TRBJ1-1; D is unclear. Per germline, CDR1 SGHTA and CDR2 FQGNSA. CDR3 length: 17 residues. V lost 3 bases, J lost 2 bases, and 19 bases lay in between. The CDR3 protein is CASSLGRLAILNTEAFF. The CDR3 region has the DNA TGTGCCAGCAGCTTGGGTAGGTTGGCCATACTAAACACTGAAGCTTTCTTT.

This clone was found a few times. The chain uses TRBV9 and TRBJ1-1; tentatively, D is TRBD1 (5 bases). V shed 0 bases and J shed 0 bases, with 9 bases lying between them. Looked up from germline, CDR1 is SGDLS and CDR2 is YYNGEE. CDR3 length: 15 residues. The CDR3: CASSVGSGLNTEAFF. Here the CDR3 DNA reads TGTGCCAGCAGCGTAGGTTCAGGGCTGAACACTGAAGCTTTCTTT.

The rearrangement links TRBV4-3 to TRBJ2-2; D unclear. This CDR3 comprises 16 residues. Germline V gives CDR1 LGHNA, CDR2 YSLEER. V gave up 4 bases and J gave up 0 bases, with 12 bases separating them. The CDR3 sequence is CASSRDQTANTGELFF. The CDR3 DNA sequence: TGCGCCAGCAGCCGAGACCAAACGGCGAACACCGGGGAGCTGTTTTTT.

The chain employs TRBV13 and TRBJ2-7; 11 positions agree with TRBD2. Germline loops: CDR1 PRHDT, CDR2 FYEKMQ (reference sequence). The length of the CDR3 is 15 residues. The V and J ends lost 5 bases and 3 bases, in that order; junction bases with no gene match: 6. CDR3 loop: CASSPRLAGIYEQYF. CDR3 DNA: TGTGCCAGCAGCCCAAGACTAGCGGGGATCTACGAGCAGTACTTC. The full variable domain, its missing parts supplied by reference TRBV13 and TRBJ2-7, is AAGVIQSPRHLIKEKRETATLKCYPIPRHDTVYWYQQGPGQDPQFLISFYEKMQSDKGSIPDRFSAQQFSDYHSELNMSSLELGDSALYFCASSPRLAGIYEQYFGPGTRLTVT.

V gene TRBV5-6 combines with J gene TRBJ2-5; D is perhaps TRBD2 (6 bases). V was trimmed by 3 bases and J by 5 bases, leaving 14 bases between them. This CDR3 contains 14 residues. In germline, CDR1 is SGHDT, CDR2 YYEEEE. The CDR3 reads CASSSSGVGETQYF. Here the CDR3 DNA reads TGTGCCAGCAGCTCATCGGGGGTCGGGGAGACCCAGTACTTC.

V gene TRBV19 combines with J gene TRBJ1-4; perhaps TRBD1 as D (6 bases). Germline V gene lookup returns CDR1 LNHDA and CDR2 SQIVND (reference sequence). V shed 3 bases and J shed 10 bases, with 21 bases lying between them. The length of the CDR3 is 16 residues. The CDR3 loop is CASSIDAGGRRGKLFF. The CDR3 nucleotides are TGTGCCAGTAGTATCGACGCCGGGGGGCGTAGAGGAAAACTGTTTTTT. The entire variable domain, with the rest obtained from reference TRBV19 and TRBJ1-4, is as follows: DGGITQSPKYLFRKEGQNVTLSCEQNLNHDAMYWYRQDPGQGLRLIYYSQIVNDFQKGDIAEGYSVSREKKESFPLTVTSAQKNPTAFYLCASSIDAGGRRGKLFFGSGTQLSVL.

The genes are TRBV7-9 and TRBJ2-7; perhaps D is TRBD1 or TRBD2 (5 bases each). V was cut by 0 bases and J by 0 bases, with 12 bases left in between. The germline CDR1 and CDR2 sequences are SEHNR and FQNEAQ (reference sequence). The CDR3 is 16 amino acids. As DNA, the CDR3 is TGTGCCAGCAGCTTAGCCGGGACCGCTAGCTCCTACGAGCAGTACTTC. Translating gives CASSLAGTASSYEQYF.

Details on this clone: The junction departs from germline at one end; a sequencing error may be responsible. The CDR3 loop is CASGLAAQGGSGQFF. CDR3 bases: TGTGCCAGCGGTTTGGCCGCGCAGGGCGGTTCGGGGCAGTTCTTC. The chain combines TRBV27 with TRBJ2-1; D is perhaps TRBD1 (5 bases). Germline CDR1 MNHEY, CDR2 SMNVEV (reference sequence). The CDR3 sequence is 15 residues long.

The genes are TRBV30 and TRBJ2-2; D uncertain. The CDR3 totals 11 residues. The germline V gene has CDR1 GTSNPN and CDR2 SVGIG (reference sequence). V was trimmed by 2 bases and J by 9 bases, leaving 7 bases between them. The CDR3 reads CAWSLMRELFF. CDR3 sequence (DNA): TGTGCCTGGAGTCTCATGAGGGAGCTGTTTTTT. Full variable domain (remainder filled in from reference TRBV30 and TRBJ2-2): SQTIHQWPATLVQPVGSPLSLECTVEGTSNPNLYWYRQAAGRGLQLLFYSVGIGQISSEVPQNLSASRPQDRQFILSSKKLLLSDSGFYLCAWSLMRELFFGEGSRLTVL.

The DNA for the CDR3 is TGCGCCAGCAGCGGGACGGGGGGTGGCTACACCTTC. It specifies CASSGTGGGYTF. This rearrangement joins TRBV4-3 to TRBJ1-2; possible D gene TRBD1, 5 bases. Germline loops: CDR1 LGHNA, CDR2 YSLEER. The ends were cut back, 5 bases at V and 7 bases at J, with 11 bases in the middle. The CDR3 contains 12 residues.